The 28 T cell receptor beta chains below all came from one sample that was sequenced in a study of T cells in Graves' hyperthyroidism and ophthalmopathy. TCR beta CDR3 regions were amplified from RNA. First-round RT-PCR with HTBI primers amplified the TCR CDR3 region. TCRdb used MiXCR to reprocess the multiplex PCR reads, holding one entry per CDR3 protein. The sample lists a few hundred thousand distinct CDR3 sequences; more than 15% were seen once. The sequenced material came from blood. The receptors were sampled from a woman in her thirties with Graves' hyperthyroidism.

This clonotype was detected ten times or more. V usage is TRBV27 and J usage is TRBJ2-3; D is possibly TRBD1 or TRBD2 (7 bases each). CDR1 is MNHEY, CDR2 SMNVEV, per germline (reference sequence). The CDR3 loop spans 20 amino acids. V was pared by 3 bases and J by 0 bases, with 25 bases between. The CDR3 sequence: CASSFGGGTDRATSTDTQYF. The CDR3 DNA reads TGTGCCAGCAGTTTTGGGGGGGGGACAGATCGGGCAACTAGCACAGATACGCAGTATTTT.

This clonotype was seen only a few times. The rearrangement links TRBV20-1 to TRBJ2-1; D gene unclear. The CDR3 contains 12 residues. Germline V gene data show CDR1 as DFQATT and CDR2 as SNEGSKA (reference sequence). The V gene lost 5 bases and the J gene lost 4 bases, with 9 bases spanning the gap. The CDR3 DNA sequence: TGCAGTGCTTTACTCGGTTACAATGAGCAGTTCTTC. Encoded protein: CSALLGYNEQFF.

This clonotype was seen many times. The rearrangement links TRBV28 to TRBJ2-1; TRBD2 matches 7 bases. Germline CDR1 is MDHEN and CDR2 is SYDVKM. CDR3 length equals 18 residues. Germline trimming cut 3 bases from V and 0 bases from J; bases unmatched to any gene: 11. CDR3 residues: CASSFPSSGYLSYNEQFF. CDR3 coding DNA: TGTGCCAGCAGTTTCCCCAGTAGCGGGTACCTCTCCTACAATGAGCAGTTCTTC.

In this sample, this clonotype turned up a few times. The genes are TRBV15 and TRBJ2-3, with 8 bases identical to TRBD1. Looked up from germline, CDR1 is LNHNV and CDR2 is YYDKDF (reference sequence). The CDR3 is made up of 15 amino acids. J gave up 3 bases and V 5 bases, and 7 bases lay outside the gene matches. DNA for the CDR3: TGTGCCACCAGCTCGACAGGGGCGCTTACAGATACGCAGTATTTT. Its translation is CATSSTGALTDTQYF.

In its sample, this clonotype was seen many times. The chain recombines TRBV7-9 with TRBJ1-1; 8 bases are a match to TRBD1. V was clipped by 7 bases and J by 4 bases; unmatched bases: 14. Germline lookup yields CDR1 SEHNR and CDR2 FQNEAQ (reference sequence). The CDR3 sequence is 16 residues long. Written as DNA, the CDR3 is TGTGCCAGCATCGGTAACGGGGACAGGCTGGGCACTGAAGCTTTCTTT. Translated, it gives CASIGNGDRLGTEAFF.

This clonotype was counted a single time. At one end, the junction sequence differs from germline, possibly due to a read error. This chain connects TRBV6-5 to TRBJ2-3, with 7 nucleotides matching TRBD2. The CDR3 covers 19 residues. Germline V gene data show CDR1 as MNHEY and CDR2 as SVGAGI. The CDR3 protein is CASSYVYRLAGDRTNTQYF. The CDR3 nucleotides read TGTGCCAGCAGTTACGTTTATCGCCTGGCGGGAGATCGCACAAATACGCAGTATTTT.

The chain employs TRBV19 and TRBJ2-7; TRBD1 agrees at 9 bases. V lost 10 bases, J lost 2 bases, and 9 bases stayed unmatched. This CDR3 comprises 14 residues. CDR1 is LNHDA and CDR2 is SQIVND in the germline V gene (reference sequence). The CDR3 DNA follows: TGTGCCACTTCTCCGGGACAGGGACCCTACGAGCAGTACTTC. Protein product: CATSPGQGPYEQYF. The full variable domain, in which reference TRBV19 and TRBJ2-7 provide the parts outside the CDR3, is DGGITQSPKYLFRKEGQNVTLSCEQNLNHDAMYWYRQDPGQGLRLIYYSQIVNDFQKGDIAEGYSVSREKKESFPLTVTSAQKNPTAFYLCATSPGQGPYEQYFGPGTRLTVT.

This clonotype was seen ten or more times. The chain joins TRBV10-2 to TRBJ2-1; unclear D gene. V was cut by 6 bases and J by 6 bases, with 12 bases left in between. The CDR3 totals 13 residues. The germline V gene encodes CDR1 WSHSY and CDR2 SAAADI. CDR3 DNA sequence: TGCGCCAGCAGGGGGATCTCCCCCAATGAGCAGTTCTTC. Translated, it gives CASRGISPNEQFF.

The genes are TRBV6-1 and TRBJ2-7; 8 bases map to TRBD2. Per germline, CDR1 MNHNS and CDR2 SASEGT. V dropped 7 bases and J dropped 4; count of bases not matched to a gene: 6. The CDR3 is made up of 13 amino acids. CDR3 amino acids: CASILTSGYEQYF. DNA for the CDR3: TGTGCCAGCATCCTCACTAGCGGATACGAGCAGTACTTC.

On this clonotype: Since a much larger clone is just one base distant, this may be a read error. The rearrangement uses TRBV6-5 and TRBJ2-3, with TRBD1 matching 8 bases. CDR3 length: 15 amino acids. The ends lost 2 bases at V and 1 base at J; junction bases unmatched: 2. Germline V gene lookup returns CDR1 MNHEY and CDR2 SVGAGI. The CDR3 nucleotides are TGTGCCAGCAGTTACGTGGACAGGGGCACAGATACGCAGTATTTT. Its translation is CASSYVDRGTDTQYF.

This clonotype has more than one count but fewer than ten. The CDR3 DNA sequence: TGTGCCACCCAAAGCAGAAGTGGGCAGTGGACTACCAATGAGCAGTTCTTC. Protein: CATQSRSGQWTTNEQFF. V and J are TRBV6-1 and TRBJ2-1, with D possibly being TRBD2 (6 bases). V was clipped by 10 bases and J by 6 bases, with 28 bases between them. The germline V gene encodes CDR1 MNHNS and CDR2 SASEGT. The length of the CDR3 is 17 residues.

This clonotype was recorded a few times. V usage is TRBV28 and J usage is TRBJ1-2, with TRBD1 as a possible D gene (5 bases). The CDR3 is 15 amino acids. Germline V gives CDR1 MDHEN, CDR2 SYDVKM. V lost 2 bases and J lost 2, with 12 bases in between. The CDR3 nucleotides read TGTGCCAGCAGTTTAAGCCCAGGGACCAACTATGGCTACACCTTC. It is translated as CASSLSPGTNYGYTF.

Many counts were recorded for this clonotype. The CDR3 loop reads CASSRSDEQYF. In nucleotides, the CDR3 is TGTGCCAGCAGCCGAAGTGACGAGCAGTACTTC. The chain couples TRBV11-2 to TRBJ2-7; no clear D gene. The V end was cut by 5 bases, the J end by 5 bases, with 7 bases between. CDR3 size: 11 residues. Germline CDR1 reads SGHAT; CDR2 reads FQNNGV.

Ten or more counts support this clonotype. V usage is TRBV7-2 and J usage is TRBJ1-1, with TRBD1 identical over 7 bases. This CDR3 is built from 15 residues. J gave up 4 bases and V 5 bases, and 10 bases lay outside the gene matches. Germline values: CDR1 SGHTA, CDR2 FQGNSA. The CDR3 sequence: CASSIQGQLGTEAFF. The CDR3 bases are TGTGCCAGCAGCATACAGGGACAGTTGGGCACTGAAGCTTTCTTT.

This clonotype was seen repeatedly, ten times or more. CDR3 in DNA: TGCAGTGCTAGCACCAGGTTTGGCTACACCTTC. Amino acid sequence: CSASTRFGYTF. V usage is TRBV20-1 and J usage is TRBJ1-2; no firm D call. The CDR3 has 11 amino acids. The germline V and J ends were trimmed by 3 bases and 7 bases, with 9 bases remaining between them. The germline gives CDR1 DFQATT, CDR2 SNEGSKA (reference sequence).

The table lists this clonotype with many counts. J is TRBJ1-2 and V is TRBV5-1; 7 bases are shared with TRBD1. This CDR3 has 14 residues. The V and J ends lost 4 bases and 8 bases, in that order; junction bases with no gene match: 11. Germline-derived CDR1 and CDR2 are SGHRS and YFSETQ. The CDR3, as DNA: TGCGCCAGCAGCACGGGACAGCCGGATTGGGGCTACACCTTC. Protein sequence: CASSTGQPDWGYTF.

This clonotype was seen repeatedly, ten times or more. V usage is TRBV18 and J usage is TRBJ2-1, with 8 bases lining up with TRBD1. CDR3 length: 16 residues. Germline values: CDR1 KGHSH, CDR2 LQKENI. Losses at the gene ends were 3 bases for V and 6 bases for J; bases not matched to a gene: 10. Here the CDR3 reads CASSPPSQTGGNEQFF. CDR3 nucleotides: TGTGCCAGCTCACCTCCTAGTCAAACAGGGGGCAATGAGCAGTTCTTC. Supplemented by reference TRBV18 and TRBJ2-1, the full variable domain reads NAGVMQNPRHLVRRRGQEARLRCSPMKGHSHVYWYRQLPEEGLKFMVYLQKENIIDESGMPKERFSAEFPKEGPSILRIQQVVRGDSAAYFCASSPPSQTGGNEQFFGPGTRLTVL.

Concerning this clonotype: Possible read error: a much larger clone is one base away. The rearrangement uses TRBV20-1 and TRBJ2-5, with D possibly matching TRBD2 (5 bases). The V gene lost 0 bases and the J gene lost 5 bases, with 19 bases spanning the gap. The CDR3 covers 16 residues. Germline CDR1 and CDR2: DFQATT and SNEGSKA (reference sequence). The chain's CDR3 is CSARDPLGQPLETQYF. CDR3 nucleotides: TGCAGTGCTAGAGACCCACTAGGCCAACCTCTGGAGACCCAGTACTTC.

This clonotype was seen many times. The chain carries TRBV6-2 or TRBV6-3 and TRBJ2-1; a possible D gene is TRBD1 (9 bases). Germline lookup yields CDR1 MNHEY and CDR2 SVGEGT. With 5 bases removed from V and 4 bases from J, the gap between germline ends came to 18 bases. This CDR3 is built from 16 residues. The CDR3 DNA reads as TGTGCCAGCAGTACAGGGGGCGGCGGGAGGTACAATGAGCAGTTCTTC. The encoded protein is CASSTGGGGRYNEQFF.

This chain connects TRBV7-2 to TRBJ2-1, with a possible D match to TRBD2 (6 bases). The CDR3 sequence is 15 residues long. Germline V gene sequence: CDR1 SGHTA, CDR2 FQGNSA. The ends were cut back, 5 bases at V and 9 bases at J, with 20 bases in the middle. For the CDR3, the DNA is TGTGCCAGCAGCCAAGATGACGGGAGCATTGGTGAGCAGTTCTTC. This translates into CASSQDDGSIGEQFF. Drawing the rest from reference TRBV7-2 and TRBJ2-1, the complete variable domain is GAGVSQSPSNKVTEKGKDVELRCDPISGHTALYWYRQSLGQGLEFLIYFQGNSAPDKSGLPSDRFSAERTGGSVSTLTIQRTQQEDSAVYLCASSQDDGSIGEQFFGPGTRLTVL.

There are a few counts of this clonotype. V usage is TRBV28 and J usage is TRBJ1-5; a possible D gene is TRBD1 (6 bases). Germline-derived CDR1 and CDR2 are MDHEN and SYDVKM. V was shortened by 6 bases and J by 0 bases, with 15 bases between the two germline ends. The CDR3 contains 16 residues. CDR3 region: CASRNQGSISNQPQHF. The DNA of the CDR3 is TGTGCCAGCAGAAACCAGGGGTCCATTAGCAATCAGCCCCAGCATTTT.

This clonotype was seen repeatedly, ten times or more. The chain is built from TRBV6-2 or TRBV6-3 and TRBJ2-5; the D is unclear. The length of the CDR3 is 12 residues. Germline-derived CDR1 and CDR2 are MNHEY and SVGEGT. V lost 5 bases, J lost 2 bases, and 6 bases lay in between. In DNA form, the CDR3 reads TGTGCCAGCAGTGGCAGACAAGAGACCCAGTACTTC. Translating it yields CASSGRQETQYF.

This CDR3 reads CASSSPGQEPLGGYTF. CDR3 bases: TGTGCCAGCAGCTCCCCAGGACAGGAGCCTCTGGGAGGCTACACCTTC. The chain carries TRBV12-3 or TRBV12-4 and TRBJ1-2, with 7 bases identical to TRBD1. The CDR3 sequence is 16 residues long. V gave up 6 bases and J gave up 8 bases; unmatched junction bases: 18.

With respect to this clonotype: A junction end diverges from the germline sequence, so it may reflect a read error. The gene calls are TRBV7-9 and TRBJ2-3; D possibly matches TRBD1 or TRBD2 (6 bases each). The CDR3 contains 13 residues. Germline-derived CDR1 and CDR2 are SEHNR and FQNEAQ (reference sequence). CDR3 in DNA: TGCGCCAGCAGCCGGACTCTGGAGGGGGTTCGGTATTTT. This gives the protein CASSRTLEGVRYF.

At least ten counts were recorded for this clonotype. This chain connects TRBV20-1 to TRBJ2-7; no clear D gene. Trimming left V 5 bases short and J 2 bases short, with 16 bases between. Germline V CDR1 and CDR2: DFQATT, SNEGSKA (reference sequence). The CDR3 is 14 residues long. The CDR3 sequence: CSAVLFLGTYEQYF. The CDR3 bases are TGCAGTGCTGTCCTTTTCCTGGGGACCTACGAGCAGTACTTC.

Remarks on this clonotype: This clone may be a read error of a much larger clone one base away. Since the CDR3 does not end with the conserved phenylalanine or tryptophan, this likely comes from a read error. V gene TRBV12-5 combines with J gene TRBJ1-2, with D hard to call. The CDR3 covers 12 residues. Trimming pared 6 bases from V and 4 bases from J, leaving 9 bases between. Looked up from germline, CDR1 is LGHNT and CDR2 is FRNRAP. CDR3 in DNA: TGTGCTAGTGGCCCCAATCCCTATGGCTACACCCTC. It specifies CASGPNPYGYTL.

This clonotype was observed a handful of times. V and J are TRBV27 and TRBJ1-6; 8 nucleotides align to TRBD1. CDR3 length: 15 amino acids. Germline CDR1 is MNHEY and CDR2 is SMNVEV (reference sequence). V lost 6 bases, J lost 5 bases, and 6 bases stayed unmatched. The CDR3 region has the DNA TGTGCCAGCAGACAGGGGACAGGACATAATTCACCCCTCCACTTT. This translates into CASRQGTGHNSPLHF.

This clonotype was seen more than once but under ten times. The chain recombines TRBV10-3 with TRBJ2-4; 9 bases map to TRBD1. The V gene end was trimmed by 10 bases and the J gene end by 7 bases; junction bases not matched to a gene: 5. The germline gives CDR1 ENHRY, CDR2 SYGVKD. The CDR3 length is 12 residues. This CDR3 is CATGTGQNIQYF. Written as DNA, the CDR3 is TGTGCCACAGGGACAGGGCAGAACATTCAGTACTTC.